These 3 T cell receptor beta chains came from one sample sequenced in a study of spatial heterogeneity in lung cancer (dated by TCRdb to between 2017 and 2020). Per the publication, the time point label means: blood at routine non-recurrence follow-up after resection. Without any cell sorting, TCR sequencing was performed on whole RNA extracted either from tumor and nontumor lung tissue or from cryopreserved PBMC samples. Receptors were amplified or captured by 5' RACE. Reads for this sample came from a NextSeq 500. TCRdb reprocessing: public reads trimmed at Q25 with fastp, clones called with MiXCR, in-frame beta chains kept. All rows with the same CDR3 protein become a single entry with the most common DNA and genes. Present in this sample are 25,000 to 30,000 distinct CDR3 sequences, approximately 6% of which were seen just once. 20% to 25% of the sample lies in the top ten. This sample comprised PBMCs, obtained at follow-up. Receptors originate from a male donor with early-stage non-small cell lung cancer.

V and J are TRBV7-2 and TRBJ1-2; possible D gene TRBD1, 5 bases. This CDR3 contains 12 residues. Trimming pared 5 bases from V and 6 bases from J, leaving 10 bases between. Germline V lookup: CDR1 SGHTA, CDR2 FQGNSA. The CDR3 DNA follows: TGTGCCAGCAGCGCGGGACTTGATGGCTACACCTTC. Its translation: CASSAGLDGYTF.

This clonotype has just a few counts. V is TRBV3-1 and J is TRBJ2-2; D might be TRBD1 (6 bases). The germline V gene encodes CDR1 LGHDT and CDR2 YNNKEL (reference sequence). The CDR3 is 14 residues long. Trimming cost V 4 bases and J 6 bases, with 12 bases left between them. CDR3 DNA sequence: TGTGCCAGCAGCCGGCCTGGACAGTCCGGGGAGCTGTTTTTT. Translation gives CASSRPGQSGELFF.

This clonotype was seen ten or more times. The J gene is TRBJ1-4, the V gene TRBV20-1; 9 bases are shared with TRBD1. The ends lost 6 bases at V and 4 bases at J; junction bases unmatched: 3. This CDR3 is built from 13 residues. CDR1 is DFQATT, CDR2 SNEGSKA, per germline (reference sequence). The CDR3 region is CSARTGVNEKLFF. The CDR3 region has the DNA TGCAGTGCCAGGACAGGGGTTAATGAAAAACTGTTTTTT.